Below are 19 T cell receptor beta chains sequenced from a single sample in a study of tumor-infiltrating lymphocytes in localized non-small cell lung cancer. Some clones are missing from TCRdb's copy, which holds only in-frame ones; the method was immunoSEQ multiplex PCR. The table lists 13,000 or so clones, around 86% of them singletons. The specimen sequenced was lung tumor tissue. The origin of the receptors is a human donor with non-small cell lung cancer.

The rearrangement uses TRBV6-5 and TRBJ1-4, with TRBD1 matching 9 bases. Germline V gene sequence: CDR1 MNHEY, CDR2 SVGAGI. This CDR3 contains 15 residues. J lost 5 bases, V lost 6 bases, and 7 bases had no gene match. In DNA form, the CDR3 reads TGTGCCAGCAGCCCCGCGGGGACAGGGAATGAAAAACTGTTTTTT. Translation gives CASSPAGTGNEKLFF.

The rearrangement uses TRBV4-2 and TRBJ2-1; 9 nucleotides agree with TRBD2. V dropped 0 bases and J dropped 9; count of bases not matched to a gene: 15. CDR1 and CDR2 (germline): LGHNA, YNFKEQ. The CDR3 contains 18 residues. The CDR3 nucleotides read TGTGCCAGCAGCCAAGATCCCCCGCCACTAGCGGGTGTAGGTGAGCAGTTCTTC. Translated: CASSQDPPPLAGVGEQFF.

The chain combines TRBV19 with TRBJ2-7; 7 nucleotides align to TRBD1. Germline V gene sequence: CDR1 LNHDA, CDR2 SQIVND (reference sequence). The V and J ends lost 0 bases and 8 bases, in that order; junction bases with no gene match: 7. The CDR3 sequence is 14 residues long. Written as DNA, the CDR3 is TGTGCCAGTAGTATAGATCCTACGGACAGGCAGCAGTACTTC. It translates to CASSIDPTDRQQYF.

The V gene is TRBV2, the J gene TRBJ1-1; D gene ambiguous. Trimming stripped 3 bases from V and 0 bases from J, with 8 bases between. The CDR3 covers 14 residues. CDR1 is SNHLY and CDR2 is FYNNEI in the germline V gene. The CDR3 region is CASSETTMNTEAFF. In DNA, the CDR3 is TGTGCCAGCAGTGAGACAACGATGAACACTGAAGCTTTCTTT.

CDR3 nucleotides: TGTGCCAGTAGTCGCAGGGGGGCCCTTAGCAATCAGCCCCAGCATTTT. It codes for CASSRRGALSNQPQHF. The rearrangement links TRBV19 to TRBJ1-5; 7 positions match TRBD1. This CDR3 comprises 16 residues. Germline V gene lookup returns CDR1 LNHDA and CDR2 SQIVND (reference sequence). J gave up 0 bases and V 5 bases, and 7 bases lay outside the gene matches. The full variable domain, completed using reference TRBV19 and TRBJ1-5, is DGGITQSPKYLFRKEGQNVTLSCEQNLNHDAMYWYRQDPGQGLRLIYYSQIVNDFQKGDIAEGYSVSREKKESFPLTVTSAQKNPTAFYLCASSRRGALSNQPQHFGDGTRLSIL.

The chain combines TRBV4-1 with TRBJ2-5, with D perhaps matching TRBD2 (5 bases). Between the trimmed V and J ends, which lost 4 bases and 5 bases, there was a span of 20 bases. The germline V gene has CDR1 MGHRA and CDR2 YSYEKL. The CDR3 contains 16 residues. CDR3 in amino acids: CASSPKRTAPGETQYF. The CDR3 nucleotides are TGCGCCAGCAGCCCGAAGCGGACCGCTCCCGGTGAGACCCAGTACTTC.

In this sample, this clone turned up once. V is TRBV2 and J is TRBJ1-5; D uncertain. Trimming shortened V by 0 bases and J by 6 bases, and 12 bases separated the two germline ends. The CDR3 runs 15 residues. CDR1 is SNHLY, CDR2 FYNNEI, per germline. The DNA of the CDR3 is TGTGCCAGCAGTGAAGCGATGGGCATGGGTCAGCCCCAGCATTTT. Its translation is CASSEAMGMGQPQHF.

The genes are TRBV28 and TRBJ2-4, with a tentative D call TRBD2 (6 bases). Trimming pared 5 bases from V and 2 bases from J, leaving 10 bases between. The germline CDR1 and CDR2 sequences are MDHEN and SYDVKM. This CDR3 spans 14 amino acids. This CDR3 reads CASSPSAPKNIQYF. The CDR3 nucleotides read TGTGCCAGCAGTCCTAGCGCCCCCAAAAACATTCAGTACTTC. The complete variable domain, with remaining parts taken from reference TRBV28 and TRBJ2-4, reads DVKVTQSSRYLVKRTGEKVFLECVQDMDHENMFWYRQDPGLGLRLIYFSYDVKMKEKGDIPEGYSVSREKKERFSLILESASTNQTSMYLCASSPSAPKNIQYFGAGTRLSVL.

This sequence joins TRBV10-3 and TRBJ1-1, with unresolved D. The length of the CDR3 is 16 residues. The V gene's germline CDR1 is ENHRY and CDR2 SYGVKD. Deletions cut 3 bases from V and 1 base from J, with 15 bases between. CDR3 DNA: TGTGCCATCAGTGATGGCGGTCGTACTAAGAACACTGAAGCTTTCTTT. Translation gives CAISDGGRTKNTEAFF.

The V and J genes are TRBV9 and TRBJ2-1; D remains unclear. The CDR3 loop spans 16 amino acids. V lost 0 bases to trimming and J lost 1 base, with 11 bases between them. Germline assignment: CDR1 SGDLS and CDR2 YYNGEE. CDR3 coding DNA: TGTGCCAGCAGCGTAGGTAGTAGTACGTCCTACAATGAGCAGTTCTTC. Its protein product is CASSVGSSTSYNEQFF.

V is TRBV6-6 and J is TRBJ1-2; tentative D call: TRBD1 (6 bases). Looked up from germline, CDR1 is MNHNY and CDR2 is SVGAGI (reference sequence). V was clipped by 5 bases and J by 2 bases, with 12 bases between them. The CDR3 has 14 amino acids. The CDR3 coding sequence is TGTGCCAGCAGTCAAAGACAGGCCAACTATGGCTACACCTTC. This sequence encodes CASSQRQANYGYTF.

Written as DNA, the CDR3 is TGTGCCAGTAGTATAAGGCGTGGCAGGGGGCAGTCCGGGGAGCTGTTTTTT. The encoded protein is CASSIRRGRGQSGELFF. The J gene is TRBJ2-2, the V gene TRBV19; 8 bases align to TRBD1. V gave up 2 bases and J gave up 6 bases; unmatched junction bases: 11. The CDR3 has 17 residues. Germline CDR1 LNHDA, CDR2 SQIVND (reference sequence).

The chain has TRBV29-1 and TRBJ2-5; D remains ambiguous. The CDR3 runs 12 residues. The V gene's germline CDR1 is SQVTM and CDR2 ANQGSEA. V lost 2 bases and J 5 bases, leaving 9 bases between the germline ends. The chain's CDR3 is CSVERRAETQYF. As DNA, the CDR3 is TGCAGCGTTGAAAGAAGGGCGGAGACCCAGTACTTC.

J is TRBJ2-2 and V is TRBV11-3; D might be TRBD1 (5 bases). Germline loops: CDR1 SGHNT, CDR2 YENEEA. Between the trimmed V and J ends, which lost 0 bases and 3 bases, there was a span of 8 bases. The CDR3 has 15 residues. CDR3 nucleotide sequence: TGTGCCAGCAGCTTAGAAGGGGCGGACACCGGGGAGCTGTTTTTT. It is translated as CASSLEGADTGELFF. Combining the CDR3 with reference TRBV11-3 and TRBJ2-2 gives the whole variable domain EAGVVQSPRYKIIEKKQPVAFWCNPISGHNTLYWYLQNLGQGPELLIRYENEEAVDDSQLPKDRFSAERLKGVDSTLKIQPAELGDSAVYLCASSLEGADTGELFFGEGSRLTVL.

As regards this clone: Relative to the germline gene, one junction end is altered; a read error may explain this. The V and J genes are TRBV2 and TRBJ2-2; no definite D call. CDR1 is SNHLY, CDR2 FYNNEI, per germline. The CDR3 spans 14 residues. The CDR3 is CASREGMDTGELFF. The CDR3 nucleotides are TGTGCCAGCAGGGAAGGAATGGACACCGGGGAGCTGTTTTTT.

This sequence joins TRBV19 and TRBJ1-1; D uncertain. The CDR3 length is 13 residues. Germline V gene data show CDR1 as LNHDA and CDR2 as SQIVND (reference sequence). V was trimmed by 2 bases and J by 6 bases, leaving 10 bases between them. The CDR3 region has the DNA TGTGCCAGTAGTATACTGGGTGGGGCTGAAGCTTTCTTT. Encoded protein: CASSILGGAEAFF.

This clone occurred once. The DNA of the CDR3 is TGTGCCAGCAGCTTAGTCGGGGAGCTGTTTTTT. It yields the protein CASSLVGELFF. The chain links TRBV13 to TRBJ2-2; D gene uncertain. V gave up 1 base and J gave up 7 bases, with 1 base separating them. This CDR3 is 11 amino acids long. In germline, CDR1 is PRHDT, CDR2 FYEKMQ (reference sequence).

This chain uses TRBV9 with TRBJ2-1; 9 nucleotides match TRBD2. Germline CDR1 reads SGDLS; CDR2 reads YYNGEE. The CDR3 is made up of 15 amino acids. V shed 3 bases, J shed 2 bases, and the junction held 3 bases outside the gene matches. CDR3 bases: TGTGCCAGCAGCGCCGGACTAGCGACCTACAATGAGCAGTTCTTC. Its translation is CASSAGLATYNEQFF.

This chain joins TRBV5-1 and TRBJ1-1; D unresolved. The CDR3 consists of 15 residues. In germline, CDR1 is SGHRS, CDR2 YFSETQ. V dropped 0 bases and J dropped 4 bases, with 13 bases sitting between them. The CDR3 nucleotides are TGCGCCAGCAGCTTGGGAGGAGGGTCGGGCACTGAAGCTTTCTTT. Translation gives CASSLGGGSGTEAFF.